Below, 18 T cell receptor beta chains from the same sample are listed, as sequenced in a study of shared clonotypes between healthy human individuals. The repertoire was sequenced with immunoSEQ multiplex PCR; TCRdb's copy has only in-frame clones and lacks some. The sample has about 800,000 clones, roughly 96% seen once. The naive CD8 fraction comprised CD45RO-negative cells positively selected for CCR7 and excluded terminally differentiated effector memory CD45RA+ cells. Sequenced input: naive CD8+ T cells sorted from blood. The receptors come from a man aged 25-45 years in good health.

V is TRBV6-5 and J is TRBJ2-2; D unclear. With 0 bases removed from V and 3 bases from J, the gap between germline ends came to 8 bases. The V gene's germline CDR1 is MNHEY and CDR2 SVGAGI. There are 15 residues in the CDR3. The CDR3 DNA is TGTGCCAGCAGTTACTCCGGACGGTACACCGGGGAGCTGTTTTTT. Protein: CASSYSGRYTGELFF.

This clone was picked up one time. This chain connects TRBV15 to TRBJ1-3; a possible D gene is TRBD1 (5 bases). V was cut by 0 bases and J by 4 bases, with 19 bases left in between. The V gene's germline CDR1 is LNHNV and CDR2 YYDKDF (reference sequence). This CDR3 has 18 amino acids. The CDR3 DNA reads as TGTGCCACCAGCAGAGATCGCGGGGCGGCGGGTCCAGGAAACACCATATATTTT. This gives the protein CATSRDRGAAGPGNTIYF.

V usage is TRBV4-3 and J usage is TRBJ2-7; 14 bases fit TRBD2. Trimming removed 0 bases from V and 4 bases from J; junction bases left unmatched: 8. Germline CDR1 LGHNA, CDR2 YSLEER. This CDR3 is built from 18 residues. As DNA, the CDR3 is TGCGCCAGCAGCCAAGAGGTGGGGACTAGCGGGAGATTGTACGAGCAGTACTTC. Translation: CASSQEVGTSGRLYEQYF.

V gene TRBV7-9 combines with J gene TRBJ1-1; D is unresolved. V lost 0 bases to trimming and J lost 11 bases, with 10 bases between them. This CDR3 spans 12 amino acids. CDR1 is SEHNR and CDR2 is FQNEAQ in the germline V gene (reference sequence). CDR3 amino acids: CASSLAGRAAFF. The CDR3 coding sequence is TGTGCCAGCAGCTTAGCCGGACGGGCGGCTTTCTTT.

This chain uses TRBV4-1 with TRBJ1-5; the D gene is possibly TRBD1 (5 bases). Germline values: CDR1 MGHRA, CDR2 YSYEKL. Trimming stripped 5 bases from V and 2 bases from J, with 13 bases between. This CDR3 region has 15 residues. In DNA form, the CDR3 reads TGCGCCAGCAGCACCCACCTGGGGGGCAATCAGCCCCAGCATTTT. As protein: CASSTHLGGNQPQHF.

The V call is TRBV11-3, the J call TRBJ1-1; D unclear. V shed 0 bases and J shed 13 bases, with 18 bases lying between them. The CDR3 consists of 14 residues. CDR1 and CDR2 from the germline V gene are SGHNT and YENEEA. The CDR3, as DNA: TGTGCCAGCAGCTTAGATGAGTACCGCATGAAGCTTTTCTTT. Amino acids: CASSLDEYRMKLFF.

V and J are TRBV10-1 and TRBJ2-3, with D perhaps matching TRBD2 (5 bases). V lost 0 bases to trimming and J lost 2 bases, with 9 bases between them. Per the germline V gene, CDR1 is WNHNN and CDR2 is SYGVQD (reference sequence). The CDR3 extends over 15 amino acids. This CDR3 is CASSESAGHTDTQYF. The CDR3 DNA follows: TGCGCCAGCAGTGAGTCGGCGGGCCACACAGATACGCAGTATTTT.

This chain links TRBV28 with TRBJ2-3; D is undetermined. This CDR3 has 14 residues. Germline-derived CDR1 and CDR2 are MDHEN and SYDVKM. V was cut by 5 bases and J by 4 bases, with 13 bases left in between. The CDR3 reads CASSPVAGADTQYF. CDR3 in DNA: TGTGCCAGCAGTCCCGTAGCTGGGGCAGATACGCAGTATTTT.

The chain carries TRBV27 and TRBJ1-1; D is ambiguous. Trimming stripped 2 bases from V and 4 bases from J, with 8 bases between. The germline CDR1 and CDR2 sequences are MNHEY and SMNVEV (reference sequence). The CDR3 spans 13 residues. In nucleotides, the CDR3 is TGTGCCAGCAGTTTAGTGGTGGGCACTGAAGCTTTCTTT. It encodes CASSLVVGTEAFF.

This sequence joins TRBV29-1 and TRBJ2-5, with 11 bases fitting TRBD2. The length of the CDR3 is 15 residues. J gave up 5 bases and V 6 bases, and 11 bases lay outside the gene matches. Germline lookup yields CDR1 SQVTM and CDR2 ANQGSEA. The CDR3 protein is CSVEGTSGSGETQYF. The CDR3 nucleotides are TGCAGCGTGGAGGGAACTAGCGGGAGCGGGGAGACCCAGTACTTC.

The rearrangement links TRBV7-6 to TRBJ1-1; 7 bases map to TRBD1. J was trimmed by 0 bases and V by 5 bases; bases with no gene match: 3. Germline values: CDR1 SGHVS, CDR2 FNYEAQ. The CDR3 is 14 amino acids. The CDR3 loop reads CASSGGQMNTEAFF. CDR3 bases: TGTGCCAGCAGCGGGGGACAGATGAACACTGAAGCTTTCTTT. Complete variable domain (other parts from reference TRBV7-6 and TRBJ1-1): GAGVSQSPRYKVTKRGQDVALRCDPISGHVSLYWYRQALGQGPEFLTYFNYEAQQDKSGLPNDRFSAERPEGSISTLTIQRTEQRDSAMYRCASSGGQMNTEAFFGQGTRLTVV.

The J gene is TRBJ2-7, the V gene TRBV13; D remains unclear. This CDR3 comprises 15 residues. Per the germline V gene, CDR1 is PRHDT and CDR2 is FYEKMQ (reference sequence). Trimming removed 0 bases at V and 0 bases at J, with 9 bases between. CDR3 nucleotide sequence: TGTGCCAGCAGCTTAGGTAGCAGATCCTCCTACGAGCAGTACTTC. Translating it yields CASSLGSRSSYEQYF.

The V gene is TRBV9, the J gene TRBJ2-1; 8 positions agree with TRBD2. Germline CDR1 is SGDLS and CDR2 is YYNGEE. V gave up 3 bases and J gave up 7 bases; unmatched junction bases: 6. This CDR3 spans 14 amino acids. The CDR3 sequence: CASSGAGAKNEQFF. The CDR3 DNA reads TGTGCCAGCAGCGGAGCGGGAGCCAAAAATGAGCAGTTCTTC.

The gene calls are TRBV18 and TRBJ2-7; D is unclear. The CDR3 runs to 12 residues. Germline CDR1 KGHSH, CDR2 LQKENI. The ends were cut back, 3 bases at V and 5 bases at J, with 8 bases in the middle. The CDR3 DNA reads as TGTGCCAGCTCACCTAGGGTGGACGAGCAGTACTTC. This encodes CASSPRVDEQYF.

The V and J genes are TRBV10-3 and TRBJ2-7; no clear D. The germline V and J ends were trimmed by 2 bases and 7 bases, with 9 bases remaining between them. Germline V gene lookup returns CDR1 ENHRY and CDR2 SYGVKD. The CDR3 loop spans 12 amino acids. The CDR3 loop reads CAISELLREQYF. CDR3 DNA sequence: TGTGCCATCAGTGAGCTTCTACGGGAGCAGTACTTC.

The chain couples TRBV27 to TRBJ2-1; a possible D gene is TRBD2 (5 bases). Germline V CDR1 and CDR2: MNHEY, SMNVEV (reference sequence). This CDR3 spans 12 amino acids. V was clipped by 6 bases and J by 10 bases, with 13 bases between them. The CDR3 loop is CASSPPRGEQFF. The DNA of the CDR3 is TGTGCCAGCAGCCCCCCGAGAGGGGAGCAGTTCTTC.

A single count supports this clone. The rearrangement links TRBV5-6 to TRBJ2-4, with D tentatively TRBD1 (5 bases). Looked up from germline, CDR1 is SGHDT and CDR2 is YYEEEE. This CDR3 has 11 amino acids. V lost 0 bases to trimming and J lost 15 bases, with 10 bases between them. The CDR3 region is CASSLGPRVYF. CDR3 DNA: TGTGCCAGCAGCTTGGGTCCCAGGGTGTACTTC.

The J gene is TRBJ2-7, the V gene TRBV7-6, with D possibly being TRBD2 (7 bases). The CDR3 contains 15 residues. V was shortened by 5 bases and J by 2 bases, with 16 bases between the two germline ends. The V gene's germline CDR1 is SGHVS and CDR2 FNYEAQ. The CDR3 loop is CASSRGDGGPYEQYF. CDR3 nucleotide sequence: TGTGCCAGCAGCCGGGGGGACGGGGGCCCCTACGAGCAGTACTTC.